The next 13 T cell receptor beta chains were all read from a single sample in a study of blood T cells in healthy people across ages. Primed by a sample-barcoded 5' primer and a J-beta primer mix, a second PCR proceeded for about 6 to 11 cycles. From the 5' RACE reads, TCRdb called clonotypes with MiXCR, one entry per CDR3 protein. The profile shows about 1.1 million distinct CDR3 sequences, around two fifths of them singletons. The specimen sequenced was blood. These receptors were obtained from a man between 18 and 29 years old in good health.

The V and J genes are TRBV7-7 and TRBJ2-5; 7 bases are a match to TRBD1. Germline V gives CDR1 SSHAT, CDR2 FNYEAQ (reference sequence). This CDR3 contains 14 residues. After removal of 4 bases from V and 3 bases from J, the junction contained 5 bases not matched to a gene. As DNA, the CDR3 is TGTGCCAGCAGCTCGGACAGGATGAAAGAGACCCAGTACTTC. It translates to CASSSDRMKETQYF.

This clonotype was counted between two and nine times. This rearrangement joins TRBV28 to TRBJ2-3, with D hard to call. Trimming removed 10 bases from V and 3 bases from J, with 14 bases in between. This CDR3 spans 13 amino acids. Germline V gives CDR1 MDHEN, CDR2 SYDVKM. Here the CDR3 reads CATTEALTDTQYF. Written as DNA, the CDR3 is TGTGCCACCACAGAAGCCCTGACAGATACGCAGTATTTT.

This clonotype was counted once. The chain carries TRBV24-1 and TRBJ1-2, with TRBD1 identical over 7 bases. The CDR3 consists of 14 residues. Trimming removed 7 bases from V and 4 bases from J; junction bases left unmatched: 8. Germline lookup yields CDR1 KGHDR and CDR2 SFDVKD. CDR3 protein: CATSGQEDLYGYTF. CDR3 nucleotides: TGTGCCACCAGCGGACAGGAAGACCTCTATGGCTACACCTTC.

The V gene is TRBV6-2 or TRBV6-3, the J gene TRBJ1-5; TRBD1 aligns across 7 bases. J lost 4 bases, V lost 6 bases, and 12 bases had no gene match. Germline V gives CDR1 MNHEY, CDR2 SVGEGT. The CDR3 covers 16 residues. In DNA, the CDR3 is TGTGCCAGCAGAGTGTCAACAGGGGAGGCGAATCAGCCCCAGCATTTT. Its protein is CASRVSTGEANQPQHF.

The genes are TRBV12-3 or TRBV12-4 and TRBJ1-1; tentatively, D is TRBD1 (5 bases). V was shortened by 5 bases and J by 5 bases, with 18 bases between the two germline ends. This CDR3 is built from 15 residues. CDR3 sequence reads: CASSREQAAGTEAFF. The CDR3 DNA reads as TGTGCCAGCAGTAGAGAACAGGCAGCGGGGACTGAAGCTTTCTTT.

Only a few counts were recorded for this clonotype. V is TRBV29-1 and J is TRBJ2-3, with D unclear. Trimming removed 7 bases at V and 4 bases at J, with 15 bases between. The V gene's germline CDR1 is SQVTM and CDR2 ANQGSEA. This CDR3 has 13 amino acids. CDR3 sequence: CSADLRGADTQYF. The DNA of the CDR3 is TGCAGCGCCGACCTTCGAGGCGCAGATACGCAGTATTTT.

This clonotype was detected only a few times. This chain connects TRBV5-1 to TRBJ2-3; perhaps D is TRBD1 or TRBD2 (5 bases each). Germline values: CDR1 SGHRS, CDR2 YFSETQ. Trimming removed 3 bases from V and 2 bases from J, with 10 bases in between. This CDR3 is 14 amino acids long. The CDR3 DNA reads as TGCGCCAGCAGCTCCCGGGACGCCACAGATACGCAGTATTTT. It specifies CASSSRDATDTQYF. The variable domain in full, completed from reference TRBV5-1 and TRBJ2-3, reads KAGVTQTPRYLIKTRGQQVTLSCSPISGHRSVSWYQQTPGQGLQFLFEYFSETQRNKGNFPGRFSGRQFSNSRSEMNVSTLELGDSALYLCASSSRDATDTQYFGPGTRLTVL.

This clonotype was observed a few times. This chain uses TRBV10-3 with TRBJ2-1, with 8 bases aligning to TRBD2. The germline gives CDR1 ENHRY, CDR2 SYGVKD. The CDR3 spans 15 residues. The V segment lost 4 bases and the J segment 4 bases; nucleotides outside the gene matches: 6. The CDR3 sequence is CAISGSGGAYNEQFF. The CDR3 DNA sequence: TGTGCCATCAGTGGCAGCGGGGGAGCTTACAATGAGCAGTTCTTC.

This clonotype was found a few times. This rearrangement joins TRBV6-1 to TRBJ1-2; D call uncertain. The CDR3 has 15 residues. Trimming removed 1 base from V and 3 bases from J, with 12 bases in between. CDR1 is MNHNS and CDR2 is SASEGT in the germline V gene. CDR3 amino acids: CASSEDFVADYGYTF. Written as DNA, the CDR3 is TGTGCCAGCAGTGAAGACTTCGTGGCGGACTATGGCTACACCTTC.

The V gene is TRBV7-9, the J gene TRBJ2-3; maybe TRBD2 (6 bases). V dropped 5 bases and J dropped 2 bases, with 14 bases sitting between them. Germline V gene sequence: CDR1 SEHNR, CDR2 FQNEAQ (reference sequence). This CDR3 has 15 amino acids. CDR3 DNA: TGTGCCAGCAGCCCAACGGGGGTCCTCACAGATACGCAGTATTTT. Protein product: CASSPTGVLTDTQYF. Supplemented by reference TRBV7-9 and TRBJ2-3, the full variable domain reads DTGVSQNPRHKITKRGQNVTFRCDPISEHNRLYWYRQTLGQGPEFLTYFQNEAQLEKSRLLSDRFSAERPKGSFSTLEIQRTEQGDSAMYLCASSPTGVLTDTQYFGPGTRLTVL.

This sequence joins TRBV7-8 and TRBJ2-1, with D tentatively TRBD1 (6 bases). Germline V gene sequence: CDR1 SGHVS, CDR2 FQNEAQ. V was shortened by 5 bases and J by 3 bases, with 11 bases between the two germline ends. The CDR3 contains 14 residues. CDR3 loop: CASSTWDNYNEQFF. CDR3 nucleotide sequence: TGTGCCAGCAGCACCTGGGACAACTACAATGAGCAGTTCTTC.

Only a few counts were recorded for this clonotype. The J gene is TRBJ2-1, the V gene TRBV6-6; 8 nucleotides align to TRBD1. V lost 11 bases to trimming and J lost 4 bases; unmatched junction nucleotides: 7. Germline-derived CDR1 and CDR2 are MNHNY and SVGAGI (reference sequence). The CDR3 covers 13 residues. The CDR3 sequence: CAHDRTGYNEQFF. The CDR3 DNA sequence: TGTGCCCACGACCGGACAGGGTACAATGAGCAGTTCTTC.

This rearrangement joins TRBV20-1 to TRBJ1-5, with TRBD1 matching 8 bases. From germline, CDR1 is DFQATT and CDR2 SNEGSKA (reference sequence). V lost 0 bases to trimming and J lost 10 bases; unmatched junction nucleotides: 11. This CDR3 is 15 amino acids long. DNA of the CDR3: TGCAGTGCTAGAGAGGGGGCCGGACAGGGATACCCCCAGCATTTT. It is translated as CSAREGAGQGYPQHF.